Listed here are 9 T cell receptor beta chains from one sample, sequenced in a study of cytomegalovirus exposure and HLA in healthy donors. PCR primers comprised 60 Vbeta and 13 Jbeta primers. Repertoires were generated with immunoSEQ multiplex PCR, while TCRdb's copy carries only in-frame clones and drops some. The sample records around 120,000 clones, roughly four fifths being singletons. The sequenced sample consisted of PBMCs. The receptors here all came from a male donor in good health and CMV-seropositive.

The V and J genes are TRBV12-2 and TRBJ2-1; the D call of TRBD2 is as the table states it, not checked on the DNA. TRBV12-2 is assigned pseudogene status. The CDR3 is 18 amino acids. The CDR3 loop reads CASRLVTTSGRIHNEQFF. CDR3 nucleotide sequence: TGTGCAAGTCGCTTAGTGACCACTAGCGGGAGGATCCACAATGAGCAGTTCTTC.

The chain has TRBV9 and TRBJ2-7; D is ambiguous. In germline, CDR1 is SGDLS, CDR2 YYNGEE. This CDR3 has 14 residues. Trimming removed 4 bases at V and 2 bases at J, with 13 bases between. CDR3: CASSPSPGPYEQYF. In nucleotides, the CDR3 is TGTGCCAGCAGCCCAAGCCCGGGTCCCTACGAGCAGTACTTC.

The chain joins TRBV11-2 to TRBJ1-1; TRBD1 aligns across 10 bases. After removal of 5 bases from V and 0 bases from J, the junction contained 6 bases not matched to a gene. CDR1 and CDR2 from the germline V gene are SGHAT and FQNNGV. The CDR3 consists of 16 residues. The CDR3 loop is CASSPGTGVVNTEAFF. CDR3 in DNA: TGTGCCAGCAGCCCCGGGACAGGGGTCGTGAACACTGAAGCTTTCTTT. The complete variable domain, with remaining parts taken from reference TRBV11-2 and TRBJ1-1, reads EAGVAQSPRYKIIEKRQSVAFWCNPISGHATLYWYQQILGQGPKLLIQFQNNGVVDDSQLPKDRFSAERLKGVDSTLKIQPAKLEDSAVYLCASSPGTGVVNTEAFFGQGTRLTVV.

The J gene is TRBJ2-1, the V gene TRBV27, with 7 bases aligning to TRBD1. Losses at the gene ends were 2 bases for V and 2 bases for J; bases not matched to a gene: 3. CDR1 and CDR2 from the germline V gene are MNHEY and SMNVEV (reference sequence). The CDR3 covers 15 residues. The DNA for the CDR3 is TGTGCCAGCAGTTTAAACAGGGGCACCTACAATGAGCAGTTCTTC. Residues: CASSLNRGTYNEQFF.

V and J are TRBV11-2 and TRBJ2-1; tentatively, D is TRBD2 (5 bases). The CDR3 totals 15 residues. Trimming pared 6 bases from V and 8 bases from J, leaving 20 bases between. Germline CDR1 and CDR2: SGHAT and FQNNGV. As DNA, the CDR3 is TGTGCCAGCAGGCCGACTACCGGAGACCTCTATGAGCAGTTCTTC. This gives the protein CASRPTTGDLYEQFF.

There are a few counts of this clone. This chain connects TRBV5-4 to TRBJ1-2; a possible D gene is TRBD1 (5 bases). The germline gives CDR1 SGHNT, CDR2 YYREEE (reference sequence). The germline V and J ends were trimmed by 4 bases and 2 bases, with 15 bases remaining between them. This CDR3 comprises 15 residues. The DNA of the CDR3 is TGTGCCAGCAGCCCCCCGGAGGGACGGAACTATGGCTACACCTTC. The encoded protein is CASSPPEGRNYGYTF. Filled out from reference TRBV5-4 and TRBJ1-2, the complete variable domain reads ETGVTQSPTHLIKTRGQQVTLRCSSQSGHNTVSWYQQALGQGPQFIFQYYREEENGRGNFPPRFSGLQFPNYSSELNVNALELDDSALYLCASSPPEGRNYGYTFGSGTRLTVV.

There are a few counts of this clone. This chain joins TRBV28 and TRBJ1-1; 9 nucleotides line up with TRBD1. The CDR3 is made up of 16 amino acids. Germline values: CDR1 MDHEN, CDR2 SYDVKM. V shed 3 bases and J 5 bases; nucleotides not matched to a gene: 10. CDR3 region: CASSFGTGILSTEAFF. CDR3 DNA sequence: TGTGCCAGCAGTTTTGGGACAGGGATTTTGTCGACTGAAGCTTTCTTT.

The chain joins TRBV6-4 to TRBJ2-1; 10 positions agree with TRBD2. This CDR3 contains 15 residues. V dropped 4 bases and J dropped 2; count of bases not matched to a gene: 2. CDR1 is MRHNA and CDR2 is SNTAGT in the germline V gene. The CDR3 region is CASSASGSPYNEQFF. The CDR3 bases are TGTGCCAGCAGTGCTAGCGGGAGCCCCTACAATGAGCAGTTCTTC.

The J gene is TRBJ2-7, the V gene TRBV11-3; 12 bases fit TRBD1. The CDR3 sequence is 14 residues long. The germline gives CDR1 SGHNT, CDR2 YENEEA. The junction had 3 bases not matched to a gene; V was cut back by 5 bases and J by 4 bases. This CDR3 is CASSPGQGAYEQYF. CDR3 DNA sequence: TGTGCCAGCAGCCCGGGACAGGGGGCGTACGAGCAGTACTTC.